The clone carrying this T cell receptor (beta chain) has a handful of counts. TCRdb used MiXCR to reprocess the 5' RACE reads, holding one entry per CDR3 protein. Among about 300,000 distinct CDR3 sequences, just under 20% were seen once, and the ten largest hold 20% to 25%. This sample is drawn from a study of T-cell memory formation after mild COVID-19. V lost 1 base and J lost 8, with 13 bases in between. This CDR3 is 14 amino acids long. Germline lookup yields CDR1 SGHRS and CDR2 YFSETQ. The sequenced material came from PBMCs or a T cell subset sorted from them (not recorded which). The chain is built from TRBV5-1 and TRBJ2-4; D might be TRBD1 (7 bases). This TCR was recovered from a man between 18 and 29 years old who had mild COVID-19 (a few samples of this study predate the infection). Cell type and time point are not known. The CDR3 reads CASSLTGEVDIQYF. The DNA of the CDR3 is TGCGCCAGCAGCTTGACAGGGGAGGTTGACATTCAGTACTTC.